The 23 T cell receptor beta chains below were found in one sample sequenced in a study of OX40 agonist ivuxolimab in advanced cancers. Here immunoSEQ multiplex PCR was the method, and the copy in TCRdb shows in-frame clones only, minus some. This table has 55,000 to 80,000 clones, roughly four fifths appearing once. The starting material was CD4+ or CD8+ T cells sorted from blood, obtained in a trial of the OX40 agonist ivuxolimab. These receptor sequences come from an adult with an advanced solid tumor such as melanoma, head and neck, liver or kidney cancer.

J is TRBJ2-3 and V is TRBV5-1; TRBD2 agrees at 8 bases. J was trimmed by 5 bases and V by 1 base; bases with no gene match: 6. Germline V gives CDR1 SGHRS, CDR2 YFSETQ. CDR3 length: 15 amino acids. The CDR3 DNA reads TGCGCCAGCAGCTTGACGGGAGGGCCGGGAGATACGCAGTATTTT. The encoded protein is CASSLTGGPGDTQYF. Full variable domain (missing parts from reference TRBV5-1 and TRBJ2-3): KAGVTQTPRYLIKTRGQQVTLSCSPISGHRSVSWYQQTPGQGLQFLFEYFSETQRNKGNFPGRFSGRQFSNSRSEMNVSTLELGDSALYLCASSLTGGPGDTQYFGPGTRLTVL.

The rearrangement links TRBV5-4 to TRBJ2-2, with D maybe TRBD2 (7 bases). Trimming cost V 1 base and J 3 bases, with 16 bases left between them. The germline V gene encodes CDR1 SGHNT and CDR2 YYREEE (reference sequence). This CDR3 is built from 17 residues. The CDR3 region has the DNA TGTGCCAGCAGCTTGTTGGGAGGGGGGACGTACACCGGGGAGCTGTTTTTT. Protein product: CASSLLGGGTYTGELFF.

This chain joins TRBV5-6 and TRBJ2-6; no clear D. V was pared by 2 bases and J by 0 bases, with 9 bases between. This CDR3 region has 16 residues. Per germline, CDR1 SGHDT and CDR2 YYEEEE. The CDR3 protein is CASSLRVSSGANVLTF. In nucleotides, the CDR3 is TGTGCCAGCAGCTTAAGGGTGAGCTCTGGGGCCAACGTCCTGACTTTC.

This chain uses TRBV9 with TRBJ2-5; 16 bases are a match to TRBD2. The length of the CDR3 is 20 residues. Germline V gives CDR1 SGDLS, CDR2 YYNGEE. The J segment lost 0 bases and the V segment lost 3 bases, leaving 11 bases of the junction unmatched. CDR3 protein: CASSGTLPGLAGGDQETQYF. CDR3 DNA sequence: TGTGCCAGCAGCGGAACATTACCGGGACTAGCGGGAGGGGACCAAGAGACCCAGTACTTC. The full variable domain, its missing parts supplied by reference TRBV9 and TRBJ2-5, is DSGVTQTPKHLITATGQRVTLRCSPRSGDLSVYWYQQSLDQGLQFLIQYYNGEERAKGNILERFSAQQFPDLHSELNLSSLELGDSALYFCASSGTLPGLAGGDQETQYFGPGTRLLVL.

This chain uses TRBV10-3 with TRBJ2-5; no firm D call. Near its end, the DNA agrees better with TRBJ2-7, so the J call may be wrong. This CDR3 comprises 11 residues. Germline CDR1 and CDR2: ENHRY and SYGVKD. The CDR3 coding sequence is TGTGCCATCAGTGACTACCCCGAGCAGTACTTC. This sequence encodes CAISDYPEQYF.

The rearrangement joins TRBV11-2 to TRBJ1-6; D call uncertain. The germline V gene encodes CDR1 SGHAT and CDR2 FQNNGV. The V gene lost 0 bases and the J gene lost 9 bases, with 9 bases spanning the gap. This CDR3 has 14 amino acids. CDR3 in amino acids: CASSLEGSRSPLHF. The CDR3 DNA follows: TGTGCCAGCAGCTTAGAGGGCAGTCGTTCACCCCTCCACTTT.

This clone showed up just once. J is TRBJ2-3 and V is TRBV9, with unresolved D. CDR1 and CDR2 (germline): SGDLS, YYNGEE. The CDR3 runs to 16 residues. V was shortened by 0 bases and J by 1 base, with 12 bases between the two germline ends. The CDR3 reads CASSVDPRPGTDTQYF. The CDR3 DNA reads TGTGCCAGCAGCGTAGACCCGAGGCCCGGCACAGATACGCAGTATTTT.

The V call is TRBV30, the J call TRBJ2-1; D ambiguous. This CDR3 has 18 residues. Looked up from germline, CDR1 is GTSNPN and CDR2 is SVGIG (reference sequence). V lost 2 bases to trimming and J lost 4 bases, with 24 bases between them. The CDR3: CAWSLPTQDGRRYNEQFF. The DNA for the CDR3 is TGTGCCTGGAGTTTGCCGACCCAGGACGGCAGAAGGTACAATGAGCAGTTCTTC.

This chain links TRBV28 with TRBJ1-1; D ambiguous. Looked up from germline, CDR1 is MDHEN and CDR2 is SYDVKM. This CDR3 has 17 residues. V lost 5 bases, J lost 3 bases, and 22 bases lay in between. The CDR3 sequence: CASSPHLRFGVHTEAFF. The CDR3 region has the DNA TGTGCCAGCAGTCCCCACCTAAGGTTCGGAGTACACACTGAAGCTTTCTTT.

This sequence joins TRBV4-2 and TRBJ1-2; D not resolved. V was trimmed by 0 bases and J by 1 base, leaving 9 bases between them. The germline CDR1 and CDR2 sequences are LGHNA and YNFKEQ. The CDR3 length is 15 residues. The CDR3 DNA is TGTGCCAGCAGCCAAGAAAGCACAGTTAACTATGGCTACACCTTC. Translating it yields CASSQESTVNYGYTF.

The rearrangement links TRBV2 to TRBJ2-1; D is unresolved. Germline CDR1 is SNHLY and CDR2 is FYNNEI. V gave up 4 bases and J gave up 9 bases, with 13 bases separating them. The CDR3 loop spans 13 amino acids. This chain's CDR3 is CASSGLGSGEQFF. The CDR3 bases are TGTGCCAGCAGTGGGTTGGGTTCTGGTGAGCAGTTCTTC.

The chain has TRBV11-3 and TRBJ2-7; D is perhaps TRBD2 (5 bases). This CDR3 region has 13 residues. Germline loops: CDR1 SGHNT, CDR2 YENEEA. With 5 bases removed from V and 5 bases from J, the gap between germline ends came to 13 bases. In DNA, the CDR3 is TGTGCCAGCAGCCGGGGTTTGAGCGACGAGCAGTACTTC. It encodes CASSRGLSDEQYF.

The V call is TRBV2, the J call TRBJ2-5; D might be TRBD1 or TRBD2, each matching 5 bases. CDR1 and CDR2 from the germline V gene are SNHLY and FYNNEI. The CDR3 length is 16 residues. Trimming pared 5 bases from V and 5 bases from J, leaving 21 bases between. CDR3 protein: CASSPRGVSSWETQYF. Written as DNA, the CDR3 is TGTGCCAGCAGTCCGAGAGGGGTGAGCAGCTGGGAGACCCAGTACTTC.

This clone was counted a few times. This chain links TRBV2 with TRBJ1-5; D not certain. CDR3 size: 13 residues. In germline, CDR1 is SNHLY, CDR2 FYNNEI. The ends were cut back, 4 bases at V and 5 bases at J, with 9 bases in the middle. This chain's CDR3 is CASSAEGDQPQHF. CDR3 DNA: TGTGCCAGCAGTGCAGAGGGTGATCAGCCCCAGCATTTT.

The rearrangement joins TRBV30 to TRBJ1-1; a possible D gene is TRBD1 (5 bases). Germline V gene lookup returns CDR1 GTSNPN and CDR2 SVGIG (reference sequence). The V end lost 2 bases, the J end lost 6 bases, and 10 bases lay between the germline ends. The CDR3 totals 12 residues. The CDR3 loop reads CAWSWGKPEAFF. CDR3 nucleotides: TGTGCCTGGAGTTGGGGGAAACCTGAAGCTTTCTTT. The variable domain in full, with the rest retrieved from reference TRBV30 and TRBJ1-1, is SQTIHQWPATLVQPVGSPLSLECTVEGTSNPNLYWYRQAAGRGLQLLFYSVGIGQISSEVPQNLSASRPQDRQFILSSKKLLLSDSGFYLCAWSWGKPEAFFGQGTRLTVV.

The chain combines TRBV19 with TRBJ1-5, with 9 bases identical to TRBD1. Trimming at V came to 4 bases and at J to 5 bases, leaving 6 bases not matched to a gene. The CDR3 length is 15 residues. CDR1 is LNHDA, CDR2 SQIVND, per germline (reference sequence). CDR3 in amino acids: CASSTGQGAYQPQHF. DNA of the CDR3: TGTGCCAGTAGTACGGGACAGGGCGCATATCAGCCCCAGCATTTT.

This chain links TRBV5-8 with TRBJ2-2; D gene ambiguous. Trimming cost V 0 bases and J 0 bases, with 6 bases left between them. Per germline, CDR1 SGHTS and CDR2 YDEGEE. CDR3 size: 15 residues. CDR3 residues: CASSLGIANTGELFF. In DNA form, the CDR3 reads TGTGCCAGCAGCTTGGGGATCGCGAACACCGGGGAGCTGTTTTTT.

The chain joins TRBV7-2 to TRBJ2-1; D is possibly TRBD1 or TRBD2 (5 bases each). V lost 0 bases and J 1 base, leaving 13 bases between the germline ends. Germline V gives CDR1 SGHTA, CDR2 FQGNSA. The CDR3 is made up of 17 amino acids. CDR3 DNA sequence: TGTGCCAGCAGCTTAGCCTGGACGGGACGTTCCTACAATGAGCAGTTCTTC. This encodes CASSLAWTGRSYNEQFF.

This clone was seen a handful of times. This rearrangement joins TRBV2 to TRBJ1-2; 7 bases agree with TRBD1. V trimming: 6 bases; J trimming: 6 bases; junction bases outside the gene matches: 10. The CDR3 is 14 amino acids. The germline V gene has CDR1 SNHLY and CDR2 FYNNEI. The CDR3 here is CASRSLGGGNGYTF. The CDR3 DNA reads TGTGCCAGCAGGTCCCTAGGGGGCGGAAATGGCTACACCTTC.

The gene calls are TRBV7-8 and TRBJ1-3, with 7 bases identical to TRBD1. The germline V gene has CDR1 SGHVS and CDR2 FQNEAQ. CDR3 size: 15 residues. The V segment lost 6 bases and the J segment 1 base; nucleotides outside the gene matches: 6. The CDR3 is CASRPRGPSGNTIYF. The CDR3 DNA follows: TGTGCCAGCAGACCTAGGGGGCCGTCTGGAAACACCATATATTTT.

This clone was seen a handful of times. V gene TRBV28 combines with J gene TRBJ2-3; the D is unclear. This CDR3 has 14 residues. Germline assignment: CDR1 MDHEN and CDR2 SYDVKM. V lost 2 bases, J lost 5 bases, and 11 bases lay in between. This CDR3 is CASSLPFPEDTQYF. Written as DNA, the CDR3 is TGTGCCAGCAGTTTACCATTTCCAGAAGATACGCAGTATTTT. The full variable domain, its missing parts supplied by reference TRBV28 and TRBJ2-3, is DVKVTQSSRYLVKRTGEKVFLECVQDMDHENMFWYRQDPGLGLRLIYFSYDVKMKEKGDIPEGYSVSREKKERFSLILESASTNQTSMYLCASSLPFPEDTQYFGPGTRLTVL.

This chain joins TRBV2 and TRBJ2-3; 9 nucleotides match TRBD1. The CDR3 runs 15 residues. CDR1 and CDR2 (germline): SNHLY, FYNNEI. J gave up 0 bases and V 3 bases, and 1 base lay outside the gene matches. The CDR3 bases are TGTGCCAGCAGTGATGGACAGGGGAGCACAGATACGCAGTATTTT. This gives the protein CASSDGQGSTDTQYF.

This clone has only one observation. The J gene is TRBJ1-4, the V gene TRBV29-1, with 12 bases lining up with TRBD1. CDR1 is SQVTM, CDR2 ANQGSEA, per germline. The V gene end was trimmed by 7 bases and the J gene end by 7 bases; junction bases not matched to a gene: 4. The CDR3 loop spans 13 amino acids. The CDR3 region has the DNA TGCAGCGGATGGGACAGGGGGCGTGAAAAACTGTTTTTT. It is translated as CSGWDRGREKLFF.